The 24 T cell receptor beta chains presented below share a single source sample, sequenced in a study of neoadjuvant anti-PD-1 for oral cavity cancer. The table came from immunoSEQ multiplex PCR; TCRdb's copy has only in-frame clones and leaves some out. The sample contains about 42,000 clones, approximately 80% of which appear only once. Time point noted: after neoadjuvant nivolumab, at surgical resection. The specimen was PBMCs, collected after nivolumab (anti-PD-1) treatment. The receptors originated from a person aged 40 to 85 with oral cavity squamous cell carcinoma.

The chain links TRBV27 to TRBJ2-4; 12 bases line up with TRBD2. Trimming cost V 9 bases and J 0 bases; bases outside gene matches: 27. The CDR3 extends over 23 amino acids. Germline V gene sequence: CDR1 MNHEY, CDR2 SMNVEV (reference sequence). The CDR3 coding sequence is TGTGCCAGGAGTCCAAACCCCACTAGCGGGAGGTCCCGCGGAGGGTTAGCCAAAAACATTCAGTACTTC. It specifies CARSPNPTSGRSRGGLAKNIQYF.

The genes are TRBV12-5 and TRBJ2-3, with TRBD1 matching over 7 bases. From germline, CDR1 is LGHNT and CDR2 FRNRAP. The CDR3 is made up of 15 amino acids. The trim removed 5 bases at V and 0 bases at J, leaving 5 bases unmatched. The CDR3: CASGQGDGSTDTQYF. In nucleotides, the CDR3 is TGTGCTAGTGGTCAGGGGGACGGTAGCACAGATACGCAGTATTTT.

The chain employs TRBV6-6 and TRBJ1-5, with D possibly being TRBD1 (5 bases). Trimming left V 7 bases short and J 2 bases short, with 18 bases between. Germline V gene sequence: CDR1 MNHNY, CDR2 SVGAGI (reference sequence). This CDR3 has 16 amino acids. CDR3 sequence: CASIPRGAGGNQPQHF. The DNA for the CDR3 is TGTGCCAGCATCCCTAGGGGCGCGGGAGGCAATCAGCCCCAGCATTTT.

The gene calls are TRBV6-5 and TRBJ1-1; 7 nucleotides match TRBD1. V shed 0 bases, J shed 5 bases, and the junction held 6 bases outside the gene matches. CDR1 is MNHEY and CDR2 is SVGAGI in the germline V gene. The CDR3 runs 15 residues. DNA for the CDR3: TGTGCCAGCAGTTACTCGAGGACAGGAGGAACTGAAGCTTTCTTT. The encoded protein is CASSYSRTGGTEAFF.

This clone was seen more than once but under ten times. The V call is TRBV30, the J call TRBJ1-2, with D perhaps TRBD1 (5 bases). There are 14 residues in the CDR3. Germline loops: CDR1 GTSNPN, CDR2 SVGIG (reference sequence). The germline V and J ends were trimmed by 4 bases and 2 bases, with 14 bases remaining between them. CDR3 nucleotides: TGTGCCTGGAAGGGAGGGGCACAAAACTATGGCTACACCTTC. As protein: CAWKGGAQNYGYTF. The full variable domain, with the rest looked up from reference TRBV30 and TRBJ1-2, is SQTIHQWPATLVQPVGSPLSLECTVEGTSNPNLYWYRQAAGRGLQLLFYSVGIGQISSEVPQNLSASRPQDRQFILSSKKLLLSDSGFYLCAWKGGAQNYGYTFGSGTRLTVV.

In this sample, this clone turned up a few times. V and J are TRBV5-1 and TRBJ2-1, with 10 bases matching TRBD1. The junction had 13 bases not matched to a gene; V was cut back by 4 bases and J by 6 bases. Germline V CDR1 and CDR2: SGHRS, YFSETQ. There are 17 residues in the CDR3. CDR3 DNA sequence: TGCGCCAGCAGCACTTTGCGACGGGACAGGGGTGCCAATGAGCAGTTCTTC. It is translated as CASSTLRRDRGANEQFF.

Many counts were recorded for this clone. The chain carries TRBV6-6 and TRBJ1-6; TRBD1 is a possible D gene (5 bases). V lost 8 bases and J lost 9, with 20 bases in between. From germline, CDR1 is MNHNY and CDR2 SVGAGI (reference sequence). The CDR3 loop spans 15 amino acids. CDR3 in DNA: TGTGCCAGCCTCGAGACAGCCCCTGGACGTTCACCCCTCCACTTT. Amino acids: CASLETAPGRSPLHF.

This clone has only one observation. The rearrangement joins TRBV11-3 to TRBJ2-1, with a possible D match to TRBD1 (6 bases). This CDR3 has 15 amino acids. Germline V gene sequence: CDR1 SGHNT, CDR2 YENEEA. The V and J ends lost 8 bases and 1 base respectively, with 15 bases between them. CDR3 region: CASSSRDNSYNEQFF. The CDR3, as DNA: TGTGCCAGCTCCTCCAGGGACAATTCCTACAATGAGCAGTTCTTC. Together with reference TRBV11-3 and TRBJ2-1, the CDR3 gives the full variable domain: EAGVVQSPRYKIIEKKQPVAFWCNPISGHNTLYWYLQNLGQGPELLIRYENEEAVDDSQLPKDRFSAERLKGVDSTLKIQPAELGDSAVYLCASSSRDNSYNEQFFGPGTRLTVL.

This clone was observed a single time. The chain carries TRBV27 and TRBJ2-4, with D unclear. Germline-derived CDR1 and CDR2 are MNHEY and SMNVEV (reference sequence). Trimming removed 2 bases at V and 3 bases at J, with 11 bases between. The CDR3 has 15 residues. CDR3 amino acids: CASSLRASGKNIQYF. The CDR3 DNA sequence: TGTGCCAGCAGTTTAAGGGCCTCGGGCAAAAACATTCAGTACTTC.

This rearrangement joins TRBV6-5 to TRBJ2-7, with D uncertain. The CDR3 consists of 14 residues. Trimming cost V 5 bases and J 1 base, with 12 bases left between them. CDR1 and CDR2 from the germline V gene are MNHEY and SVGAGI. CDR3 loop: CASSEGWASYEQYF. The CDR3 DNA sequence: TGTGCCAGCAGTGAAGGGTGGGCTTCCTACGAGCAGTACTTC.

This clone was seen a few times. The chain joins TRBV5-1 to TRBJ2-1, with TRBD2 as a possible D gene (5 bases). From germline, CDR1 is SGHRS and CDR2 YFSETQ. This CDR3 is built from 14 residues. V was pared by 7 bases and J by 2 bases, with 13 bases between. The CDR3 protein is CASQDSLTYNEQFF. CDR3 DNA: TGCGCCAGCCAGGACTCTTTAACCTACAATGAGCAGTTCTTC.

The chain carries TRBV27 and TRBJ2-3; TRBD1 agrees at 7 bases. The CDR3 totals 15 residues. Germline V gene lookup returns CDR1 MNHEY and CDR2 SMNVEV (reference sequence). The V gene end was trimmed by 6 bases and the J gene end by 2 bases; junction bases not matched to a gene: 8. CDR3 sequence reads: CASSFRQGFTDTQYF. The CDR3 DNA is TGTGCCAGCAGCTTCCGACAGGGCTTCACAGATACGCAGTATTTT.

V usage is TRBV29-1 and J usage is TRBJ1-2; 10 positions agree with TRBD1. Germline trimming cut 3 bases from V and 10 bases from J; bases unmatched to any gene: 8. The CDR3 loop spans 13 amino acids. Per the germline V gene, CDR1 is SQVTM and CDR2 is ANQGSEA. The CDR3 sequence is CSVDAPGTGVYTF. The CDR3 DNA reads TGCAGCGTTGACGCTCCAGGGACAGGGGTCTACACCTTC.

The chain recombines TRBV28 with TRBJ1-4; D perhaps matches TRBD1 (5 bases). CDR3 length: 15 residues. V lost 7 bases and J lost 4, with 16 bases in between. CDR1 and CDR2 (germline): MDHEN, SYDVKM. CDR3 in DNA: TGTGCCAGCACTGGGGGTGTGAGGGGTAATGAAAAACTGTTTTTT. Encoded protein: CASTGGVRGNEKLFF.

This clone showed up just once. This chain links TRBV4-1 with TRBJ1-4; a possible D gene is TRBD1 (6 bases). The V gene lost 3 bases and the J gene lost 3 bases, with 14 bases spanning the gap. The CDR3 length is 16 residues. Germline CDR1 is MGHRA and CDR2 is YSYEKL. The CDR3 coding sequence is TGCGCCAGCAGCCACGCTTGGGGGGCGGCTAATGAAAAACTGTTTTTT. It translates to CASSHAWGAANEKLFF.

In this sample, this clone turned up once. The chain is built from TRBV5-1 and TRBJ2-7; maybe TRBD2 (6 bases). CDR3 length equals 13 residues. Germline values: CDR1 SGHRS, CDR2 YFSETQ. V gave up 0 bases and J gave up 5 bases, with 9 bases separating them. CDR3 bases: TGCGCCAGCAGCTTGGATGGAGGGGACGAGCAGTACTTC. The encoded protein is CASSLDGGDEQYF.

The V gene is TRBV30, the J gene TRBJ2-4; 10 bases are shared with TRBD1. This CDR3 has 18 residues. V lost 5 bases to trimming and J lost 0 bases; unmatched junction nucleotides: 13. The germline V gene has CDR1 GTSNPN and CDR2 SVGIG (reference sequence). CDR3 in amino acids: CAWGTGQGRRQAKNIQYF. For the CDR3, the DNA is TGTGCCTGGGGTACGGGACAGGGGAGGCGACAAGCCAAAAACATTCAGTACTTC.

About this clone itself: In the same sample, other DNA sequences code for this CDR3. This chain joins TRBV5-1 and TRBJ1-1; D is ambiguous. V was pared by 0 bases and J by 2 bases, with 5 bases between. Germline V gives CDR1 SGHRS, CDR2 YFSETQ. The CDR3 runs 13 residues. This chain's CDR3 is CASSLAGNTEAFF. CDR3 nucleotides: TGCGCCAGCAGCTTGGCGGGAAACACTGAAGCTTTCTTT.

On this clone itself: Other DNA sequences in the sample encode the same CDR3. The chain combines TRBV5-1 with TRBJ2-7; D remains ambiguous. This CDR3 comprises 14 residues. The V gene's germline CDR1 is SGHRS and CDR2 YFSETQ. Trimming removed 0 bases from V and 4 bases from J, with 11 bases in between. Here the CDR3 DNA reads TGCGCCAGCAGCTTGGTCGTGAGCCCATACGAGCAGTACTTC. It encodes CASSLVVSPYEQYF.

The chain recombines TRBV5-1 with TRBJ2-7; D uncertain. Trimming took off 2 bases at V and 6 bases at J, with 9 bases between the two ends. The CDR3 sequence is 12 residues long. CDR1 and CDR2 (germline): SGHRS, YFSETQ. CDR3 in amino acids: CASSLGPGEQYF. The CDR3 DNA is TGCGCCAGCAGCTTAGGACCGGGCGAGCAGTACTTC.

This rearrangement joins TRBV5-6 to TRBJ2-2, with D possibly matching TRBD2 (6 bases). With 4 bases removed from V and 5 bases from J, the gap between germline ends came to 9 bases. Germline V CDR1 and CDR2: SGHDT, YYEEEE. CDR3 length: 13 residues. The CDR3 reads CASSPGGTGELFF. As DNA, the CDR3 is TGTGCCAGCAGCCCCGGGGGTACCGGGGAGCTGTTTTTT.

V usage is TRBV9 and J usage is TRBJ2-3; possibly TRBD1 or TRBD2 for D (5 bases each). The V gene's germline CDR1 is SGDLS and CDR2 YYNGEE. CDR3 length: 14 amino acids. V dropped 0 bases and J dropped 3 bases, with 8 bases sitting between them. The CDR3 loop is CASSVGGRTDTQYF. The CDR3 DNA reads as TGTGCCAGCAGCGTAGGGGGGAGAACAGATACGCAGTATTTT.

V is TRBV6-1 and J is TRBJ1-3; possible D gene TRBD1, 6 bases. Germline V lookup: CDR1 MNHNS, CDR2 SASEGT. CDR3 length: 15 residues. V was cut by 8 bases and J by 4 bases, with 18 bases left in between. CDR3 DNA sequence: TGTGCCAGCGCCCAGGGGACATTCTCCGGAAACACCATATATTTT. This codes for CASAQGTFSGNTIYF.

This chain uses TRBV10-3 with TRBJ2-7; TRBD1 aligns across 8 bases. The length of the CDR3 is 15 residues. V was clipped by 6 bases and J by 2 bases; unmatched bases: 9. Germline-derived CDR1 and CDR2 are ENHRY and SYGVKD. CDR3 in amino acids: CAIRETGQGPYEQYF. DNA for the CDR3: TGTGCCATCAGAGAAACCGGACAGGGCCCCTACGAGCAGTACTTC.